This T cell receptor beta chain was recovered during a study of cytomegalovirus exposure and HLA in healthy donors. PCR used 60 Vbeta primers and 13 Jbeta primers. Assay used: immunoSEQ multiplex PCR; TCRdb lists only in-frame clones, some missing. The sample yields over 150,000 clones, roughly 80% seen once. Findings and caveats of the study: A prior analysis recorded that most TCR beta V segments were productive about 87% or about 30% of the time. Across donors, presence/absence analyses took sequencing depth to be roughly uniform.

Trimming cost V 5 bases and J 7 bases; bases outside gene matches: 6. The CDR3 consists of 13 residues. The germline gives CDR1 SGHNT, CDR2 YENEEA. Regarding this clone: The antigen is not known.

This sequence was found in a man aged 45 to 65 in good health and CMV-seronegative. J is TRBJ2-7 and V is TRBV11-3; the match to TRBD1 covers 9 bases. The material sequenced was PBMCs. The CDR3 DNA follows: TGTGCCAGCAGCCGGGACAGGGTCTCTGAGCAGTACTTC. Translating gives CASSRDRVSEQYF.